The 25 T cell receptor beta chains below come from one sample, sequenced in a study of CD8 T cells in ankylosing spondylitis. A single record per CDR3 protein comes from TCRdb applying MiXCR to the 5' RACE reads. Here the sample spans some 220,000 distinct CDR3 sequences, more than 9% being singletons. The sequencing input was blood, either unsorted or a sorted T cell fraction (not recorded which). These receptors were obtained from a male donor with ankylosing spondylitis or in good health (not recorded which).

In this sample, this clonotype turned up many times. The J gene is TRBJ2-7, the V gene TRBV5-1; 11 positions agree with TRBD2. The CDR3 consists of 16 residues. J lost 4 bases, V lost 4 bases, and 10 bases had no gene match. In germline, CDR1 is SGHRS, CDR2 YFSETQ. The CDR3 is CASSVRTSGLNYEQYF. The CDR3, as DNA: TGCGCCAGCAGCGTCCGGACTAGCGGGTTGAATTACGAGCAGTACTTC.

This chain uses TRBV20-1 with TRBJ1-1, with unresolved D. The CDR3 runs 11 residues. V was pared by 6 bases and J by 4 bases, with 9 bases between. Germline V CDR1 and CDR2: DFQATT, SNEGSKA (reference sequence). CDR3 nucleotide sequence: TGCAGTGCCCGATGGGGCACTGAAGCTTTCTTT. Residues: CSARWGTEAFF.

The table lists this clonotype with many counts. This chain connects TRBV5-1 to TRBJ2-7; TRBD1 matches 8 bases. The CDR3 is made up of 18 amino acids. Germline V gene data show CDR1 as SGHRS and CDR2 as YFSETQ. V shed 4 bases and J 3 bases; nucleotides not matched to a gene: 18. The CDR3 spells CASSAGTSTGEIIYEQYF. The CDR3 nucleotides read TGCGCCAGCAGCGCGGGTACCTCGACAGGGGAAATTATCTACGAGCAGTACTTC.

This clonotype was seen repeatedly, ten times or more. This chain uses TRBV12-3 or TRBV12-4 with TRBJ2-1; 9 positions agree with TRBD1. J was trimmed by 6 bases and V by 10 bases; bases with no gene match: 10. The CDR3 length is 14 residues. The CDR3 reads CATLGTGSGNEQFF. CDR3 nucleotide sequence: TGTGCCACCCTCGGGACAGGGTCGGGCAATGAGCAGTTCTTC.

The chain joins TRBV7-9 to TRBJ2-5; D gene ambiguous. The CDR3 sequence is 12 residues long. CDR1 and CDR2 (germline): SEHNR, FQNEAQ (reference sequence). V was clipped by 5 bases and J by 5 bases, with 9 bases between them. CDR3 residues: CASSPSSETQYF. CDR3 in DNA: TGTGCCAGCAGCCCCTCGTCTGAGACCCAGTACTTC.

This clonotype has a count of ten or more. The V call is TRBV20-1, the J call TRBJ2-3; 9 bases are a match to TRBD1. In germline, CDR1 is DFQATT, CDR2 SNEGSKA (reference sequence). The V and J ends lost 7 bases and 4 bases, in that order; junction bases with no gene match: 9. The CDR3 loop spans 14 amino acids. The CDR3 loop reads CSGSRTGAADTQYF. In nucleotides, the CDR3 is TGCAGTGGCTCCCGGACAGGGGCTGCAGATACGCAGTATTTT.

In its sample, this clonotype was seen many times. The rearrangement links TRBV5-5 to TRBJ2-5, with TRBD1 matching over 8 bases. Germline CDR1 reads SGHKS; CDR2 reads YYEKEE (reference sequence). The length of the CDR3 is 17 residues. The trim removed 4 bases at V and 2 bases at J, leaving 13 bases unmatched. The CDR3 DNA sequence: TGTGCCAGCAGCCTACTACCGGGACAGGCGGGGCAAGAGACCCAGTACTTC. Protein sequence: CASSLLPGQAGQETQYF. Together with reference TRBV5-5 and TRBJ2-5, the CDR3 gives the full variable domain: DAGVTQSPTHLIKTRGQQVTLRCSPISGHKSVSWYQQVLGQGPQFIFQYYEKEERGRGNFPDRFSARQFPNYSSELNVNALLLGDSALYLCASSLLPGQAGQETQYFGPGTRLLVL.

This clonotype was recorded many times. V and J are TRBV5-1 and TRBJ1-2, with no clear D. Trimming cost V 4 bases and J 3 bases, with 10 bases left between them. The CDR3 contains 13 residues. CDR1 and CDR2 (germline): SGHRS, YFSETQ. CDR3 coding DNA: TGCGCCAGCAGCCCGACGGATTACTATGGCTACACCTTC. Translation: CASSPTDYYGYTF.

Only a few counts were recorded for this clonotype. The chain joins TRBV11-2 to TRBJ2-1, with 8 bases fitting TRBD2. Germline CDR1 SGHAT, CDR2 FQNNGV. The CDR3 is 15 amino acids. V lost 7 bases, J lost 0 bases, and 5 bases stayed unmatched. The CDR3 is CASTSGGDSYNEQFF. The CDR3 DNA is TGTGCCAGCACTTCGGGGGGGGACTCCTACAATGAGCAGTTCTTC.

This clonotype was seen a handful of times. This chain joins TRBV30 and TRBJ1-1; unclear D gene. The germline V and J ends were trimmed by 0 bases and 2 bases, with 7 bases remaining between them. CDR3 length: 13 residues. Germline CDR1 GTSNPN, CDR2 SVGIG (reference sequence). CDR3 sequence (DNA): TGTGCCTGGAGTGTCGAACCAAACACTGAAGCTTTCTTT. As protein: CAWSVEPNTEAFF.

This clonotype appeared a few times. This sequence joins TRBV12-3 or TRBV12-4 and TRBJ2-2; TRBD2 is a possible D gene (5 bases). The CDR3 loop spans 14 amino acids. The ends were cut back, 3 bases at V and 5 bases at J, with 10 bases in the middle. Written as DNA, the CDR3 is TGTGCCAGCAGTTTCGGGGTGATAACCGGGGAGCTGTTTTTT. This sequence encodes CASSFGVITGELFF.

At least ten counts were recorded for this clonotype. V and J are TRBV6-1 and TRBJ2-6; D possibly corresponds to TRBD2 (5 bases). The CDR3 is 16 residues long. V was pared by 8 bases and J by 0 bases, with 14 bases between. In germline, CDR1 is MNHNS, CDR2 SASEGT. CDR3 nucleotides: TGTGCCAGCGGACGGGTGGGGAGCTCTGGGGCCAACGTCCTGACTTTC. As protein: CASGRVGSSGANVLTF.

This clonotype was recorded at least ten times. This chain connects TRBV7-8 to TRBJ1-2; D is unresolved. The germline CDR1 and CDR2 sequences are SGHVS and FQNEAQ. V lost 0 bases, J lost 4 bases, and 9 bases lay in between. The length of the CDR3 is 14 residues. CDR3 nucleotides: TGTGCCAGCAGCTTAGCGAGTACAGCCTATGGCTACACCTTC. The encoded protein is CASSLASTAYGYTF. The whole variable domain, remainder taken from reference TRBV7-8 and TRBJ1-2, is GAGVSQSPRYKVAKRGQDVALRCDPISGHVSLFWYQQALGQGPEFLTYFQNEAQLDKSGLPSDRFFAERPEGSVSTLKIQRTQQEDSAVYLCASSLASTAYGYTFGSGTRLTVV.

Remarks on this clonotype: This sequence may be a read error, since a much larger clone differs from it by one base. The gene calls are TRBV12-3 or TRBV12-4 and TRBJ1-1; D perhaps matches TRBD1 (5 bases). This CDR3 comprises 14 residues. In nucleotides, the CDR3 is TGTGTCAGCAGTTTTGGTTCAGGGTACACTGAAGCTTTCTTT. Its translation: CVSSFGSGYTEAFF.

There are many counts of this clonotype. The CDR3 sequence: CASSPRDGYGYTF. The CDR3, as DNA: TGTGCCAGCAGCCCCAGGGACGGCTATGGCTACACCTTC. The chain couples TRBV4-2 to TRBJ1-2; tentative D call: TRBD1 (5 bases). V was cut by 4 bases and J by 4 bases, with 10 bases left in between. CDR3 length equals 13 residues. Germline V lookup: CDR1 LGHNA, CDR2 YNFKEQ.

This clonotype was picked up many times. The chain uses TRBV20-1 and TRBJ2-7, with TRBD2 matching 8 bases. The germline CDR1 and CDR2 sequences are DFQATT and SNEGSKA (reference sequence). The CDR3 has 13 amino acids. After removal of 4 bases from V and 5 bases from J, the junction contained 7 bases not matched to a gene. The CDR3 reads CSAIRTSGHEQYF. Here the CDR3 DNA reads TGCAGTGCTATCCGCACTAGCGGCCACGAGCAGTACTTC.

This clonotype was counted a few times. Here the CDR3 DNA reads TGTGCCAGCAGCTTAGTAGCTAGCGGGAGTTACGAGCAGTACTTC. Amino acid sequence: CASSLVASGSYEQYF. The chain employs TRBV7-9 and TRBJ2-7; 10 positions agree with TRBD2. The V segment lost 1 base and the J segment 4 bases; nucleotides outside the gene matches: 4. The CDR3 has 15 amino acids. Per germline, CDR1 SEHNR and CDR2 FQNEAQ (reference sequence). The entire variable domain, with the rest obtained from reference TRBV7-9 and TRBJ2-7, is as follows: DTGVSQNPRHKITKRGQNVTFRCDPISEHNRLYWYRQTLGQGPEFLTYFQNEAQLEKSRLLSDRFSAERPKGSFSTLEIQRTEQGDSAMYLCASSLVASGSYEQYFGPGTRLTVT.

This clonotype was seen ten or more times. In nucleotides, the CDR3 is TGTGCCACTAGTAGCCGGGGGACCTCCTACAATGAGCAGTTCTTC. Translated, it gives CATSSRGTSYNEQFF. The chain joins TRBV24-1 to TRBJ2-1; D possibly corresponds to TRBD2 (6 bases). Trimming took 10 bases from V and 0 from J, leaving 15 bases between them. The CDR3 runs to 15 residues. Germline CDR1 and CDR2: KGHDR and SFDVKD.

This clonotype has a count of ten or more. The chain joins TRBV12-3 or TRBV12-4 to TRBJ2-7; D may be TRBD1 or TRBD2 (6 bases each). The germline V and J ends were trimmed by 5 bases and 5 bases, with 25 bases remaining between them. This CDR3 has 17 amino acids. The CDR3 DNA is TGTGCCAGCAGTAAAGACAGAGGGGGGACCCGCGGCAACGAGCAGTACTTC. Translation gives CASSKDRGGTRGNEQYF.

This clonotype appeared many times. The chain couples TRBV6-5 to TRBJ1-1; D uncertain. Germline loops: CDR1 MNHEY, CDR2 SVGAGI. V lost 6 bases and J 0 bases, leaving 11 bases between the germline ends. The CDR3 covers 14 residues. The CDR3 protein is CASSPPGVNTEAFF. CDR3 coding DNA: TGTGCCAGCAGCCCCCCGGGAGTGAACACTGAAGCTTTCTTT.

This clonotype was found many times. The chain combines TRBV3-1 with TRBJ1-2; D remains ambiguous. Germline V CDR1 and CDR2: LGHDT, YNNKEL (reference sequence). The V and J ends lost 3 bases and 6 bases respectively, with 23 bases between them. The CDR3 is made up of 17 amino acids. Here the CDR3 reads CASSHPLGIMGRDGYTF. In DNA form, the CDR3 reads TGTGCCAGCAGCCACCCACTCGGGATCATGGGCAGAGATGGCTACACCTTC.

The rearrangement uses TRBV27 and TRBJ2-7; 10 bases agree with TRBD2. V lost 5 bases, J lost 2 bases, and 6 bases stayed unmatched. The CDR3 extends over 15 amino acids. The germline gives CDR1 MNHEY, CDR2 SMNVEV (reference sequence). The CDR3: CASSTPAGGPYEQYF. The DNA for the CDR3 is TGTGCCAGCAGTACACCAGCGGGAGGGCCCTACGAGCAGTACTTC.

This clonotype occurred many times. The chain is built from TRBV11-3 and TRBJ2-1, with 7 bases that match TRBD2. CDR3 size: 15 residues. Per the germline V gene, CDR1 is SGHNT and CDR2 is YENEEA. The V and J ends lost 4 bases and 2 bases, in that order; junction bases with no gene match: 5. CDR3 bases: TGTGCCAGCAGCTCAGGGAGGGGCACCTACAATGAGCAGTTCTTC. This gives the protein CASSSGRGTYNEQFF.

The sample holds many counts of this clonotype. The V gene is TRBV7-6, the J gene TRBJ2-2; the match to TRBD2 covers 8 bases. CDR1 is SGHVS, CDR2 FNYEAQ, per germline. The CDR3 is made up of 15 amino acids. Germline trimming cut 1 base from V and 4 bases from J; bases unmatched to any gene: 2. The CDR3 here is CASSLGAGGTGELFF. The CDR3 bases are TGTGCCAGCAGCTTAGGTGCGGGGGGCACCGGGGAGCTGTTTTTT.

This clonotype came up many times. CDR3 DNA: TGTGCCAGCAGCTCGGGACACTCCTATAATTCACCCCTCCACTTT. It translates to CASSSGHSYNSPLHF. The rearrangement links TRBV14 to TRBJ1-6, with D maybe TRBD1 (6 bases). The CDR3 sequence is 15 residues long. The germline gives CDR1 SGHDN, CDR2 FVKESK. Deletions cut 5 bases from V and 0 bases from J, with 8 bases between.